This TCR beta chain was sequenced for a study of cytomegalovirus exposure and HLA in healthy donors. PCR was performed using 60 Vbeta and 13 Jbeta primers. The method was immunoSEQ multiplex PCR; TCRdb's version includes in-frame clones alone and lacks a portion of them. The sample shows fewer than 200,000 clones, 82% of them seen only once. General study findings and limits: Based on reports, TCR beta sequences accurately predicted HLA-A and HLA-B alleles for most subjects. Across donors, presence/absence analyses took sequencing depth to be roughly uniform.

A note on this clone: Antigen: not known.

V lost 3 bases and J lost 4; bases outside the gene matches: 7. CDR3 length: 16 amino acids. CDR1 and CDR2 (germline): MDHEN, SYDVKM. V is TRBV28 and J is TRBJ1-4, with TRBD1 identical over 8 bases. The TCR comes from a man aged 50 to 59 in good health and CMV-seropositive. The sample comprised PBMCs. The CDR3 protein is CASSLARDRRNEKLFF. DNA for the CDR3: TGTGCCAGCAGTTTGGCAAGGGACAGGCGTAATGAAAAACTGTTTTTT. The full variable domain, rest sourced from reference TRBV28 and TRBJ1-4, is DVKVTQSSRYLVKRTGEKVFLECVQDMDHENMFWYRQDPGLGLRLIYFSYDVKMKEKGDIPEGYSVSREKKERFSLILESASTNQTSMYLCASSLARDRRNEKLFFGSGTQLSVL.